One and the same sample provided the 2 T cell receptor beta chains below, sequenced in a study of memory CD4+ T cells and cytomegalovirus serostatus. Profiled with immunoSEQ multiplex PCR; TCRdb holds only in-frame clones, not every one. The sample includes about 25,000 clones, about 80% of them seen just once. The sort gate was single viable CD3+CD4+CD8-CD45RO+ cells for memory CD4+ T cells. Material for sequencing was memory CD4+ T cells from blood. The receptor source for this set is an adult in good health and CMV-seronegative.

This chain links TRBV28 with TRBJ2-7, with a weak D call TRBD1 (5 bases). CDR3 size: 12 residues. The V end lost 6 bases, the J end lost 3 bases, and 9 bases lay between the germline ends. Looked up from germline, CDR1 is MDHEN and CDR2 is SYDVKM. The CDR3 coding sequence is TGTGCCAGCAGGCAGGGATTCTACGAGCAGTACTTC. It is translated as CASRQGFYEQYF.

V and J are TRBV11-2 and TRBJ1-1; a weak D match, TRBD1 (5 bases). There are 17 residues in the CDR3. The V gene lost 0 bases and the J gene lost 4 bases, with 18 bases spanning the gap. Germline V gives CDR1 SGHAT, CDR2 FQNNGV. This chain's CDR3 is CASSLDWRGLPITEAFF. In DNA form, the CDR3 reads TGTGCCAGCAGCTTAGACTGGCGGGGCCTGCCCATCACTGAAGCTTTCTTT. The variable domain in full, completed from reference TRBV11-2 and TRBJ1-1, reads EAGVAQSPRYKIIEKRQSVAFWCNPISGHATLYWYQQILGQGPKLLIQFQNNGVVDDSQLPKDRFSAERLKGVDSTLKIQPAKLEDSAVYLCASSLDWRGLPITEAFFGQGTRLTVV.